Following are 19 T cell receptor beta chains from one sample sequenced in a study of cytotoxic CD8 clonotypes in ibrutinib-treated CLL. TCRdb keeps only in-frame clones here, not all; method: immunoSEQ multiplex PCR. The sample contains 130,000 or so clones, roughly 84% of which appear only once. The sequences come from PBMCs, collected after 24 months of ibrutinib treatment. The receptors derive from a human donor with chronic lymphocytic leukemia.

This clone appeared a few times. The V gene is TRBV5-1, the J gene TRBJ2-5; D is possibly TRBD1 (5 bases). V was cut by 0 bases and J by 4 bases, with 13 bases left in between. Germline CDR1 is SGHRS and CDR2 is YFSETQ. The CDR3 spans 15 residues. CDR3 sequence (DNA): TGCGCCAGCAGCTTGGGCGGCGCAAGGGGAGAGACCCAGTACTTC. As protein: CASSLGGARGETQYF. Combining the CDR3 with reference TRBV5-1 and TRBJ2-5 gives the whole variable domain KAGVTQTPRYLIKTRGQQVTLSCSPISGHRSVSWYQQTPGQGLQFLFEYFSETQRNKGNFPGRFSGRQFSNSRSEMNVSTLELGDSALYLCASSLGGARGETQYFGPGTRLLVL.

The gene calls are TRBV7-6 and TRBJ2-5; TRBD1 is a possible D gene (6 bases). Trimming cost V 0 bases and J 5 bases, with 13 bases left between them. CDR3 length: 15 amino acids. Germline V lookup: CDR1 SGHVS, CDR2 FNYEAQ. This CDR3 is CASSLATGWSETQYF. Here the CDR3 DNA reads TGTGCCAGCAGCTTAGCCACAGGGTGGTCGGAGACCCAGTACTTC. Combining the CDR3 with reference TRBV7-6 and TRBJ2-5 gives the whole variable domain GAGVSQSPRYKVTKRGQDVALRCDPISGHVSLYWYRQALGQGPEFLTYFNYEAQQDKSGLPNDRFSAERPEGSISTLTIQRTEQRDSAMYRCASSLATGWSETQYFGPGTRLLVL.

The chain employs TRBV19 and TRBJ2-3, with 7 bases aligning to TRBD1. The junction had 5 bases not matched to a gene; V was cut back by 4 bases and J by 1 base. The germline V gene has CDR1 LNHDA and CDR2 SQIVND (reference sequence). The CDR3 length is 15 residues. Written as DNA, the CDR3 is TGTGCCAGTAGTACAAACAGGGGTGGCACAGATACGCAGTATTTT. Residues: CASSTNRGGTDTQYF.

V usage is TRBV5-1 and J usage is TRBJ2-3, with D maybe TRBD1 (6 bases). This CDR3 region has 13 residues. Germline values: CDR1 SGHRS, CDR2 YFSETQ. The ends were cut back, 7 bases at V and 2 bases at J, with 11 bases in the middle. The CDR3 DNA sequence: TGCGCCAGCCTTGACAGGATCACAGATACGCAGTATTTT. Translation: CASLDRITDTQYF. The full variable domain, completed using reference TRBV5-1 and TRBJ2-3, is KAGVTQTPRYLIKTRGQQVTLSCSPISGHRSVSWYQQTPGQGLQFLFEYFSETQRNKGNFPGRFSGRQFSNSRSEMNVSTLELGDSALYLCASLDRITDTQYFGPGTRLTVL.

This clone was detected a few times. The CDR3 nucleotides are TGTGCCAGCAGTTTATCGGACATAGGCTCACCCCTCCACTTT. Amino acid sequence: CASSLSDIGSPLHF. This sequence joins TRBV27 and TRBJ1-6; D may be TRBD1 (5 bases). Trimming stripped 0 bases from V and 10 bases from J, with 10 bases between. Germline CDR1 MNHEY, CDR2 SMNVEV (reference sequence). The CDR3 is 14 amino acids.

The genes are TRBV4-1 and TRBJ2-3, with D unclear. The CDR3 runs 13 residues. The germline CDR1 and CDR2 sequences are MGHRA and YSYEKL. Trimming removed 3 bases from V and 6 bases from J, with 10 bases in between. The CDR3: CASSHRAQDTQYF. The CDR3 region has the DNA TGCGCCAGCAGCCACCGAGCGCAGGATACGCAGTATTTT.

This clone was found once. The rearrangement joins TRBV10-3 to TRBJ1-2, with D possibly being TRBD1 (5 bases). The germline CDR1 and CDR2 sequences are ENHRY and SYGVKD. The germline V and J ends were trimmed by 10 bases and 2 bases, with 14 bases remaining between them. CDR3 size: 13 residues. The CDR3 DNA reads TGTGCCAGCAGGATAGACAGAAACTATGGCTACACCTTC. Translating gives CASRIDRNYGYTF.

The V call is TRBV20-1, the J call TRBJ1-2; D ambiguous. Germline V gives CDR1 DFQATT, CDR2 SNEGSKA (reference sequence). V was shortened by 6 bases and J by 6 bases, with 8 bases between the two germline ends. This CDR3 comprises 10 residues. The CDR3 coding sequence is TGCAGTGCCATACACGATGGCTACACCTTC. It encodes CSAIHDGYTF.

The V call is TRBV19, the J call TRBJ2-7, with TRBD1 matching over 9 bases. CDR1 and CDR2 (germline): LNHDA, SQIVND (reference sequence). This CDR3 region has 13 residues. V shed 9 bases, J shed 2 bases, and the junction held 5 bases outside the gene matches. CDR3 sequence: CASGGTGTYEQYF. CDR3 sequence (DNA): TGTGCCAGCGGTGGGACAGGGACCTACGAGCAGTACTTC.

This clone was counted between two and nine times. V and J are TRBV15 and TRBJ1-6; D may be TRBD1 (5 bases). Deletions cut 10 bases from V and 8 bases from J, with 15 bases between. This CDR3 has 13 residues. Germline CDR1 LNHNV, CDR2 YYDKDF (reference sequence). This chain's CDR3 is CASGREGDSPLHF. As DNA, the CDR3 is TGTGCCAGCGGCAGGGAGGGAGATTCACCCCTCCACTTT.

The CDR3 here is CASSPLWTINHYEQYF. The CDR3 region has the DNA TGTGCCAGCAGCCCGCTGTGGACTATTAACCACTACGAGCAGTACTTC. This chain joins TRBV7-9 and TRBJ2-7; D might be TRBD2 (6 bases). Per the germline V gene, CDR1 is SEHNR and CDR2 is FQNEAQ (reference sequence). This CDR3 contains 16 residues. The V and J ends lost 5 bases and 3 bases respectively, with 20 bases between them.

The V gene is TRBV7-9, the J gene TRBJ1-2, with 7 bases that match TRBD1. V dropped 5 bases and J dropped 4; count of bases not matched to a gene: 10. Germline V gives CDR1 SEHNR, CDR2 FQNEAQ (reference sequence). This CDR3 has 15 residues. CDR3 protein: CASSTGTVPTYGYTF. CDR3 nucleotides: TGTGCCAGCAGCACCGGGACAGTTCCCACCTATGGCTACACCTTC.

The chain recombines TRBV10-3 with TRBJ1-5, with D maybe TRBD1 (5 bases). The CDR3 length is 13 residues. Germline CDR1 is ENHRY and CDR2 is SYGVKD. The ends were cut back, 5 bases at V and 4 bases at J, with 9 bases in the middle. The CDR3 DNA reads TGTGCCATCAGTATGACAGAAAATCAGCCCCAGCATTTT. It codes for CAISMTENQPQHF.

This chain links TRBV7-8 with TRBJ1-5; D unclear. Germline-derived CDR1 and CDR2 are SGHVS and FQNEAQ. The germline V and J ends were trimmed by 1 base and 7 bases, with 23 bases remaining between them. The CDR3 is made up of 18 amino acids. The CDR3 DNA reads TGTGCCAGCAGCTTAGGTTTGGCGGGTGAGTCGCGATGGCAGCCCCAGCATTTT. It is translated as CASSLGLAGESRWQPQHF. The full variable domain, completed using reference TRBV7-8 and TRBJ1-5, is GAGVSQSPRYKVAKRGQDVALRCDPISGHVSLFWYQQALGQGPEFLTYFQNEAQLDKSGLPSDRFFAERPEGSVSTLKIQRTQQEDSAVYLCASSLGLAGESRWQPQHFGDGTRLSIL.

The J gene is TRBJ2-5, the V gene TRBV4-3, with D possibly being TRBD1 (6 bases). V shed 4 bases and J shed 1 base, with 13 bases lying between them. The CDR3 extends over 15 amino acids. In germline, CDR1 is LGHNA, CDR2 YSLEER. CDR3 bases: TGCGCCAGCAGCCCCAGGGGCAGCCCCCAAGAGACCCAGTACTTC. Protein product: CASSPRGSPQETQYF.

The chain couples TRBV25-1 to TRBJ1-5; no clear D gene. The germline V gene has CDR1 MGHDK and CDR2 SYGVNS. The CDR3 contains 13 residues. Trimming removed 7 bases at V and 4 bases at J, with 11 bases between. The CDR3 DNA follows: TGTGCCAGCAAGTTGCCGAAAAATCAGCCCCAGCATTTT. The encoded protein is CASKLPKNQPQHF.

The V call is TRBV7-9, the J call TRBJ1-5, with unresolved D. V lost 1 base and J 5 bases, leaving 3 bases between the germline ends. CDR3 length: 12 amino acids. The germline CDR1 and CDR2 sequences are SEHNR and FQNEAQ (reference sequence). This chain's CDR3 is CASSLEDQPQHF. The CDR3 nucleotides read TGTGCCAGCAGCTTAGAGGATCAGCCCCAGCATTTT.

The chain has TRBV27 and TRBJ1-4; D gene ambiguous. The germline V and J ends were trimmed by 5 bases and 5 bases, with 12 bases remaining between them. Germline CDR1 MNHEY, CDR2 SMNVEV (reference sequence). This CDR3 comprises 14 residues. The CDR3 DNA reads TGTGCCAGCAGTGGCTCAGGCAGAAATGAAAAACTGTTTTTT. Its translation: CASSGSGRNEKLFF.

In DNA, the CDR3 is TGTGCCAGCAGCTTAGGCTCGGGGATCGGGTATGGCTACACCTTC. Its protein product is CASSLGSGIGYGYTF. The chain employs TRBV7-9 and TRBJ1-2; D not certain. The CDR3 totals 15 residues. Per the germline V gene, CDR1 is SEHNR and CDR2 is FQNEAQ (reference sequence). The V end lost 1 base, the J end lost 5 bases, and 14 bases lay between the germline ends.